This T cell receptor beta chain came from a study of response to subunit inactivated influenza vaccine. Germline lookup yields CDR1 KGHSH and CDR2 LQKENI. The CDR3 is 17 amino acids. V lost 3 bases to trimming and J lost 3 bases; unmatched junction nucleotides: 13. TCRdb used MiXCR to reprocess the RT-PCR reads, holding one entry per CDR3 protein. Among 550,000 to 800,000 distinct CDR3 sequences listed, 15% to 17% were seen once. In this sample, this clonotype turned up a few times. The source is a man aged 45 to 65 who received an inactivated influenza vaccine. The chain carries TRBV18 and TRBJ1-1; 7 positions match TRBD1. The sample consisted of PBMCs from blood, taken about 12 days after vaccination. CDR3 coding DNA: TGTGCCAGCTCACCGAGACCAGGGGGTTTGGTAGACACTGAAGCTTTCTTT. Residues: CASSPRPGGLVDTEAFF.